The clone carrying this TCR beta chain has just one count. This specimen belongs to a study of shared T cell receptors in the human thymus. The CDR3 extends over 19 amino acids. V lost 2 bases and J 3 bases, leaving 29 bases between the germline ends. The germline V gene has CDR1 SQVTM and CDR2 ANQGSEA. TCRdb's copy holds only in-frame clones and misses some; the assay was immunoSEQ multiplex PCR. The data show over 650,000 clones, around 87% seen once. This sample was shared with a second study, whose subject was human thymus T cells. That investigation notes: All donors were healthy Finnish infants who were undergoing corrective surgery to treat congenital heart defects. From resections taken during corrective heart surgery, the thymus tissue was obtained. Related research described strongly overlapping thymic repertoires in unrelated people.

The chain employs TRBV29-1 and TRBJ2-7, with D perhaps matching TRBD2 (7 bases). The material sequenced was thymocytes. This receptor was obtained from a boy in the first two years of life with a congenital heart defect. DNA for the CDR3: TGCAGCGTTGAAAGTGCGAGAGATGTGGCGGGGGCGCTGATCTACGAGCAGTACTTC. Translated, it gives CSVESARDVAGALIYEQYF.